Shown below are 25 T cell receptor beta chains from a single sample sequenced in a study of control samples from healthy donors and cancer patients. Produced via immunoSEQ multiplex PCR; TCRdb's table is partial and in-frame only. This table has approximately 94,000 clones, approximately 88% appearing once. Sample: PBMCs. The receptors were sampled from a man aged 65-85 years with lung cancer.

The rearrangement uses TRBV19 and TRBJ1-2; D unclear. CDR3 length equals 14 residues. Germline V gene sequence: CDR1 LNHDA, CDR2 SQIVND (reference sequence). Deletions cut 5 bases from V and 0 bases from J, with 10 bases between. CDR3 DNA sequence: TGTGCCAGTAGTTCCGGGCTTCCTAACTATGGCTACACCTTC. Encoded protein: CASSSGLPNYGYTF.

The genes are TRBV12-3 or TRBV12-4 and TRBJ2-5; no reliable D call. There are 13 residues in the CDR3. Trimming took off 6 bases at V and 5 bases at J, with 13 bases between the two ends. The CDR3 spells CASRPGSEETQYF. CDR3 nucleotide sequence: TGTGCCAGCAGACCCGGGTCAGAGGAGACCCAGTACTTC.

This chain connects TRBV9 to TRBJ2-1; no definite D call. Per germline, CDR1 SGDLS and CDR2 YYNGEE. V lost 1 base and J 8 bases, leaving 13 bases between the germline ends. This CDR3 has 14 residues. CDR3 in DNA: TGTGCCAGCAGCGTATCGCCCATGGGCTATGAGCAGTTCTTC. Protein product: CASSVSPMGYEQFF.

This chain's CDR3 is CASSPVQGRAEAFF. The CDR3 DNA sequence: TGTGCCAGCTCGCCGGTTCAAGGACGTGCGGAAGCTTTCTTT. This chain uses TRBV18 with TRBJ1-1; D unresolved. This CDR3 contains 14 residues. V lost 6 bases and J lost 8, with 19 bases in between. In germline, CDR1 is KGHSH, CDR2 LQKENI. The variable domain in full, completed from reference TRBV18 and TRBJ1-1, reads NAGVMQNPRHLVRRRGQEARLRCSPMKGHSHVYWYRQLPEEGLKFMVYLQKENIIDESGMPKERFSAEFPKEGPSILRIQQVVRGDSAAYFCASSPVQGRAEAFFGQGTRLTVV.

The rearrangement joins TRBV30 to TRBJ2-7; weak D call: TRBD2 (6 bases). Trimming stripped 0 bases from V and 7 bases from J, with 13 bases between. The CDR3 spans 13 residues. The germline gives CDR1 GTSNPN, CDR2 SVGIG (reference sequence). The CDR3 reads CAWSVGPAGEQYF. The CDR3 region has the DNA TGTGCCTGGAGTGTGGGACCGGCGGGGGAGCAGTACTTC.

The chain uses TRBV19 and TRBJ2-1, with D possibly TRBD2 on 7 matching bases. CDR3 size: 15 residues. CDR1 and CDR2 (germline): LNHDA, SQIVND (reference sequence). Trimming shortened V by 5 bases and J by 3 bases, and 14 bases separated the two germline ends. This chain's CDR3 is CASSPIGGDYNEQFF. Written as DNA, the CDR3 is TGTGCCAGTAGTCCTATAGGGGGGGACTACAATGAGCAGTTCTTC.

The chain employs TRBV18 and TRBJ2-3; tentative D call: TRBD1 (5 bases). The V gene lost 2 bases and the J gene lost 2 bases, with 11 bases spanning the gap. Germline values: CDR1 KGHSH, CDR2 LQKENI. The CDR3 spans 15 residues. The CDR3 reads CASSPLGQTTDTQYF. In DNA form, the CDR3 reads TGTGCCAGCTCACCATTGGGGCAGACCACAGATACGCAGTATTTT.

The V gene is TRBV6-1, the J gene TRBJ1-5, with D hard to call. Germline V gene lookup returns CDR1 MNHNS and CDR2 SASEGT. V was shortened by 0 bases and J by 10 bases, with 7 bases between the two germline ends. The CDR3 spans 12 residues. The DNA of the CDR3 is TGTGCCAGCAGTGAAGCCCTCTTACCCCAGCATTTT. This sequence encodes CASSEALLPQHF.

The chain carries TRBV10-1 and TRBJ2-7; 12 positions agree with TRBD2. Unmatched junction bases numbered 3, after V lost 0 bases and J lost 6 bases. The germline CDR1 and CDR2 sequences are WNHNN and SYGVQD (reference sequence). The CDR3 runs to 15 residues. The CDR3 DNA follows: TGCGCCAGCAGTGAGTCAGGACTAGCGGGGAGCGAGCAGTACTTC. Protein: CASSESGLAGSEQYF.

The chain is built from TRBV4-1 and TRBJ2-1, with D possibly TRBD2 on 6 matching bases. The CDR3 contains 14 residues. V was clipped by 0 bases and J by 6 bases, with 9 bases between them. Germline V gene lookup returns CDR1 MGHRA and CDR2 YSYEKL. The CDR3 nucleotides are TGCGCCAGCAGCCAAGAGTGGGACTCCAATGAGCAGTTCTTC. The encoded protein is CASSQEWDSNEQFF.

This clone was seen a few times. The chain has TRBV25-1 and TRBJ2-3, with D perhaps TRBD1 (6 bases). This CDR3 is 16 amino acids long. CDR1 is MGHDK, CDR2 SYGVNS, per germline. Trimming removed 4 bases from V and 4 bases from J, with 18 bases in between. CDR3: CASSGQGWVLPDTQYF. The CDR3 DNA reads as TGTGCCAGCAGTGGCCAGGGGTGGGTCTTACCAGATACGCAGTATTTT.

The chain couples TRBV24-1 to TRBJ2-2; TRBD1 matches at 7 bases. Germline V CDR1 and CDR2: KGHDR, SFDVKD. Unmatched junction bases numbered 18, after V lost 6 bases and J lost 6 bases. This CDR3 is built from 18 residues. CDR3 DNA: TGTGCCACCAGTCCCCCCCGCTCCAGGGGGTGGGTAGCCGGGGAGCTGTTTTTT. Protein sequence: CATSPPRSRGWVAGELFF.

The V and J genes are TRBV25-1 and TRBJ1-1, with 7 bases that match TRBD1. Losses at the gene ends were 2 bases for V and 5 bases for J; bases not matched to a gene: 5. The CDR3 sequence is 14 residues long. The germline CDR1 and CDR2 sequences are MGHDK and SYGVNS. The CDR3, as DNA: TGTGCCAGCAGTGAACCAGGGGGAGGGACTGAAGCTTTCTTT. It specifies CASSEPGGGTEAFF.

CDR3 DNA: TGTGCCAGCAGTGACGGCTGGAGCAATCAGCCCCAGCATTTT. Encoded protein: CASSDGWSNQPQHF. The chain is built from TRBV2 and TRBJ1-5; D unclear. The CDR3 spans 14 residues. CDR1 and CDR2 from the germline V gene are SNHLY and FYNNEI. V lost 3 bases and J lost 1, with 7 bases in between.

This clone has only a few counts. CDR3 bases: TGCAGCGTCCCCAAGGGTAGCGGGGTAAATGAGCAGTTCTTC. Its protein is CSVPKGSGVNEQFF. The chain couples TRBV29-1 to TRBJ2-1; TRBD2 matches 8 bases. Trimming cost V 6 bases and J 7 bases; bases outside gene matches: 11. This CDR3 is built from 14 residues. CDR1 and CDR2 (germline): SQVTM, ANQGSEA.

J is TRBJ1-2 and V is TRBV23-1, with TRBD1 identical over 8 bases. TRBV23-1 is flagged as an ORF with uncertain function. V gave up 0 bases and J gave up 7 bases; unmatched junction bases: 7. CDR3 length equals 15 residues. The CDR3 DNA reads TGCGCCAGCAGTCAATCGGTCCAGGGGGCTTTTGGCTACACCTTC. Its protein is CASSQSVQGAFGYTF.

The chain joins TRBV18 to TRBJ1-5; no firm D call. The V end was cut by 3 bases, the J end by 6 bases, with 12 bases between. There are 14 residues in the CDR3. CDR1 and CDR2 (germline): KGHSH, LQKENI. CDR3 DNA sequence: TGTGCCAGCTCACCGTCGGGTGCGGGTCAGCCCCAGCATTTT. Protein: CASSPSGAGQPQHF.

CDR3 residues: CASRNVQGKSTDTQYF. The CDR3 DNA reads TGTGCCAGCAGAAATGTACAGGGGAAATCGACAGATACGCAGTATTTT. The V and J genes are TRBV6-6 and TRBJ2-3; 7 bases agree with TRBD1. CDR3 length equals 16 residues. The germline CDR1 and CDR2 sequences are MNHNY and SVGAGI (reference sequence). V lost 6 bases and J lost 3; bases outside the gene matches: 12.

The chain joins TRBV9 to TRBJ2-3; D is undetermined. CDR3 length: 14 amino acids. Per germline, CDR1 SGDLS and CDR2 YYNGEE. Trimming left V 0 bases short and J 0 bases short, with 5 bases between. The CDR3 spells CASSVEGSTDTQYF. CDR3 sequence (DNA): TGTGCCAGCAGCGTAGAGGGTAGCACAGATACGCAGTATTTT.

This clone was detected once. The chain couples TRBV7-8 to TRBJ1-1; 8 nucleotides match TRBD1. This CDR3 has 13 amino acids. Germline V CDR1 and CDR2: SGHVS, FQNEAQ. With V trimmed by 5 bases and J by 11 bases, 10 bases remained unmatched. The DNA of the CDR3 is TGTGCCAGCAGCAATCGACAGGGGAAGAGGGCTTTCTTT. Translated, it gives CASSNRQGKRAFF.

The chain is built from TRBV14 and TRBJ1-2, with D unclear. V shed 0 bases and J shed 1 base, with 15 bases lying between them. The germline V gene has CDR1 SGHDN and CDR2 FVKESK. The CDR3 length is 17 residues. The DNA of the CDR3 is TGTGCCAGCAGCCAAGATCCTCGGGCGGGCCGTAACTATGGCTACACCTTC. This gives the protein CASSQDPRAGRNYGYTF.

In nucleotides, the CDR3 is TGTGCCAGCAGCCCCCGGGCGTACACTGAAGCTTTCTTT. The encoded protein is CASSPRAYTEAFF. The V gene is TRBV7-8, the J gene TRBJ1-1, with D hard to call. The CDR3 is 13 residues long. The V and J ends lost 5 bases and 3 bases respectively, with 10 bases between them. The germline V gene has CDR1 SGHVS and CDR2 FQNEAQ.

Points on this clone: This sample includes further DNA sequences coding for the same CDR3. The CDR3 nucleotides read TGTGCCAGTAGTGATTCAGGGTCAAATCAGCCCCAGCATTTT. As protein: CASSDSGSNQPQHF. The rearrangement joins TRBV19 to TRBJ1-5; D perhaps matches TRBD1 (5 bases). CDR3 length: 14 residues. CDR1 and CDR2 (germline): LNHDA, SQIVND (reference sequence). Trimming removed 5 bases at V and 4 bases at J, with 12 bases between.

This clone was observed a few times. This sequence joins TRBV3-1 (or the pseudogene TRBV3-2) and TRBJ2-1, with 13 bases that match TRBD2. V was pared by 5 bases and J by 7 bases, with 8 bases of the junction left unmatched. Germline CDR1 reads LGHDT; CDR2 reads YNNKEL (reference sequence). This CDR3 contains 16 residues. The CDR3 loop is CASSSTSGGAWNEQFF. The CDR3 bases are TGTGCCAGCAGCTCCACTAGCGGGGGGGCGTGGAATGAGCAGTTCTTC.

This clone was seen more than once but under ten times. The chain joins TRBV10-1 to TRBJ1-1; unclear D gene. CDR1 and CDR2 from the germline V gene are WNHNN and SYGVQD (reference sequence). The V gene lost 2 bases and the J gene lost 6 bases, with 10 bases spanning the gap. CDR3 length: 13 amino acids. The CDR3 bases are TGCGCCAGCAGTGAGCTGGGGTACGCTGAAGCTTTCTTT. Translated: CASSELGYAEAFF.